The 2 T cell receptor beta chains listed next were all sequenced from one sample in a study of OX40 agonist ivuxolimab in advanced cancers. The assay was immunoSEQ multiplex PCR, and TCRdb's table has in-frame clones only and misses some. The repertoire holds over 15,000 clones, 86% seen once, with more than 15% in the top ten. The source material was CD4+ or CD8+ T cells sorted from blood, sampled in a trial of the OX40 agonist ivuxolimab. These receptors all stem from an adult with an advanced solid tumor such as melanoma, head and neck, liver or kidney cancer.

The chain employs TRBV5-1 and TRBJ2-5, with TRBD1 matching over 9 bases. Losses at the gene ends were 4 bases for V and 6 bases for J; bases not matched to a gene: 7. The CDR3 runs 14 residues. CDR1 and CDR2 (germline): SGHRS, YFSETQ. This chain's CDR3 is CASSLTGGTQTQYF. CDR3 nucleotide sequence: TGCGCCAGCAGCCTCACAGGGGGCACCCAGACCCAGTACTTC.

The CDR3 region is CASSSPRGALNTEAFF. The CDR3, as DNA: TGTGCCAGCAGTTCACCCAGGGGGGCGCTGAACACTGAAGCTTTCTTT. The genes are TRBV28 and TRBJ1-1, with 7 bases aligning to TRBD1. Trimming removed 4 bases from V and 0 bases from J; junction bases left unmatched: 8. The CDR3 is 16 amino acids. Per the germline V gene, CDR1 is MDHEN and CDR2 is SYDVKM.